A single sample gave rise to the 19 T cell receptor beta chains below, sequenced in a study of cytomegalovirus exposure and HLA in healthy donors. The study ran its PCR with 60 Vbeta and 13 Jbeta primers. Assay used: immunoSEQ multiplex PCR; TCRdb lists only in-frame clones, some missing. Counted here are 100,000 to 150,000 clones, around 75% occurring once; the ten biggest clones make up around 8.5%. The sequenced material came from PBMCs. These receptors all stem from a woman aged 45 to 65 in good health and CMV-seropositive.

The chain has TRBV19 and TRBJ1-4, with 10 bases matching TRBD1. CDR3 length: 16 amino acids. Trimming at V came to 1 base and at J to 5 bases, leaving 4 bases not matched to a gene. The V gene's germline CDR1 is LNHDA and CDR2 SQIVND (reference sequence). The DNA of the CDR3 is TGTGCCAGTAGTATAGCCGCGGGACAGGGGAATGAAAAACTGTTTTTT. Its protein is CASSIAAGQGNEKLFF.

This chain joins TRBV5-4 and TRBJ1-5; maybe TRBD1 (5 bases). The germline V gene encodes CDR1 SGHNT and CDR2 YYREEE (reference sequence). The CDR3 spans 14 residues. Trimming removed 0 bases from V and 2 bases from J, with 6 bases in between. The DNA of the CDR3 is TGTGCCAGCAGCTTGGGGGGGGGCAATCAGCCCCAGCATTTT. It translates to CASSLGGGNQPQHF.

The V gene is TRBV7-8, the J gene TRBJ1-2; no definite D call. Trimming took off 2 bases at V and 0 bases at J, with 7 bases between the two ends. CDR3 size: 14 residues. Germline CDR1 reads SGHVS; CDR2 reads FQNEAQ. The DNA for the CDR3 is TGTGCCAGCAGCTTAATCGGGTCTAACTATGGCTACACCTTC. The encoded protein is CASSLIGSNYGYTF.

The chain recombines TRBV6-5 with TRBJ1-1, with no clear D. This CDR3 contains 15 residues. Trimming cost V 2 bases and J 7 bases, with 17 bases left between them. CDR1 and CDR2 from the germline V gene are MNHEY and SVGAGI. CDR3 nucleotide sequence: TGTGCCAGCAGTTACCTCATCGGGAATGGAGTTGAAGCTTTCTTT. Protein sequence: CASSYLIGNGVEAFF.

The chain joins TRBV5-3 to TRBJ2-7; 8 nucleotides agree with TRBD1. TRBV5-3 is assigned to the ORF class and has an uncertain function. The CDR3 is 12 amino acids. Germline trimming cut 7 bases from V and 5 bases from J; bases unmatched to any gene: 5. In nucleotides, the CDR3 is TGTGCCAGATTCGGACAGGGCCACGAGCAGTACTTC. Its protein product is CARFGQGHEQYF.

V gene TRBV28 combines with J gene TRBJ2-7; possible D gene TRBD2, 5 bases. The CDR3 covers 13 residues. Germline CDR1 and CDR2: MDHEN and SYDVKM. V gave up 7 bases and J gave up 2 bases, with 12 bases separating them. The CDR3 DNA follows: TGTGCCAGCATTTCCAGCGGAACCTACGAGCAGTACTTC. It encodes CASISSGTYEQYF. Based on the CDR3 plus reference TRBV28 and TRBJ2-7, the full variable domain is DVKVTQSSRYLVKRTGEKVFLECVQDMDHENMFWYRQDPGLGLRLIYFSYDVKMKEKGDIPEGYSVSREKKERFSLILESASTNQTSMYLCASISSGTYEQYFGPGTRLTVT.

The chain is built from TRBV4-2 and TRBJ2-3, with 9 bases that match TRBD2. CDR1 and CDR2 (germline): LGHNA, YNFKEQ. This CDR3 spans 16 amino acids. The junction had 9 bases not matched to a gene; V was cut back by 2 bases and J by 6 bases. The CDR3 reads CASSQLPGTSFDTQYF. CDR3 DNA: TGTGCCAGCAGCCAACTCCCCGGGACTAGCTTCGATACGCAGTATTTT.

The rearrangement uses TRBV6-5 and TRBJ2-1; D is unresolved. Trimming shortened V by 5 bases and J by 4 bases, and 12 bases separated the two germline ends. The germline CDR1 and CDR2 sequences are MNHEY and SVGAGI. This CDR3 contains 14 residues. The CDR3 DNA reads TGTGCCAGCAGTGAGTATCTCCCGTACAATGAGCAGTTCTTC. It is translated as CASSEYLPYNEQFF.

This clone has only a few counts. The chain uses TRBV5-1 and TRBJ2-7; TRBD2 is a possible D gene (5 bases). CDR3 length: 14 residues. Germline CDR1 and CDR2: SGHRS and YFSETQ. V lost 5 bases and J 9 bases, leaving 21 bases between the germline ends. As DNA, the CDR3 is TGCGCCAGCAGTCTGCCGGGATCGAAACGGGGGCAGTACTTC. This codes for CASSLPGSKRGQYF. Drawing the rest from reference TRBV5-1 and TRBJ2-7, the complete variable domain is KAGVTQTPRYLIKTRGQQVTLSCSPISGHRSVSWYQQTPGQGLQFLFEYFSETQRNKGNFPGRFSGRQFSNSRSEMNVSTLELGDSALYLCASSLPGSKRGQYFGPGTRLTVT.

The CDR3 nucleotides read TGCGCCAGCAGCTTGCCTGGGACTAGCGGCGCCTACGAGCAGTACTTC. It is translated as CASSLPGTSGAYEQYF. The rearrangement joins TRBV5-1 to TRBJ2-7, with 11 bases identical to TRBD2. The CDR3 runs 16 residues. With 1 base clipped from V and 2 bases from J, the junction kept 5 bases outside the gene matches. Germline V gene data show CDR1 as SGHRS and CDR2 as YFSETQ.

This clone was detected a few times. This sequence joins TRBV5-1 and TRBJ2-3; D is perhaps TRBD2 (6 bases). V lost 4 bases, J lost 2 bases, and 17 bases lay in between. Germline-derived CDR1 and CDR2 are SGHRS and YFSETQ. The CDR3 totals 16 residues. The CDR3 DNA sequence: TGCGCCAGCAGCGGTGGGGCGGGGTCATTCACAGATACGCAGTATTTT. Encoded protein: CASSGGAGSFTDTQYF.

This clone was found a few times. J is TRBJ1-1 and V is TRBV11-3; D is ambiguous. Per germline, CDR1 SGHNT and CDR2 YENEEA. V shed 2 bases and J shed 3 bases, with 7 bases lying between them. The CDR3 spans 13 residues. The CDR3 reads CASSLNRDTEAFF. CDR3 nucleotides: TGTGCCAGCAGCTTAAACAGAGACACTGAAGCTTTCTTT. Combining the CDR3 with reference TRBV11-3 and TRBJ1-1 gives the whole variable domain EAGVVQSPRYKIIEKKQPVAFWCNPISGHNTLYWYLQNLGQGPELLIRYENEEAVDDSQLPKDRFSAERLKGVDSTLKIQPAELGDSAVYLCASSLNRDTEAFFGQGTRLTVV.

This clone appeared a single time. The V call is TRBV7-9, the J call TRBJ2-3; 9 bases fit TRBD2. Germline-derived CDR1 and CDR2 are SEHNR and FQNEAQ (reference sequence). This CDR3 has 14 amino acids. V shed 6 bases, J shed 4 bases, and the junction held 5 bases outside the gene matches. CDR3 amino acids: CASRRGGSADTQYF. Here the CDR3 DNA reads TGTGCCAGCAGGCGGGGGGGGTCGGCAGATACGCAGTATTTT.

This clone was seen a single time. J is TRBJ2-5 and V is TRBV10-3; TRBD1 matches 7 bases. The J segment lost 1 base and the V segment lost 10 bases, leaving 9 bases of the junction unmatched. The length of the CDR3 is 14 residues. Germline CDR1 and CDR2: ENHRY and SYGVKD. CDR3 in amino acids: CATETGTAQETQYF. The CDR3 bases are TGTGCCACCGAGACCGGGACAGCCCAAGAGACCCAGTACTTC.

V gene TRBV19 combines with J gene TRBJ1-5; the D is unclear. Looked up from germline, CDR1 is LNHDA and CDR2 is SQIVND (reference sequence). This CDR3 spans 14 amino acids. Trimming removed 6 bases from V and 0 bases from J, with 9 bases in between. CDR3 in DNA: TGTGCCAGTAGGTCCTGGGCTAGCAATCAGCCCCAGCATTTT. Translation: CASRSWASNQPQHF.

This chain connects TRBV10-3 to TRBJ1-2, with TRBD1 identical over 10 bases. The germline V gene has CDR1 ENHRY and CDR2 SYGVKD. V lost 11 bases and J lost 8; bases outside the gene matches: 5. CDR3 length equals 11 residues. This chain's CDR3 is CAADRGRGYTF. The CDR3 coding sequence is TGTGCCGCCGACAGGGGGCGAGGCTACACCTTC.

A few counts support this clone. One end of the junction varies from germline; a read error may be responsible. The gene calls are TRBV7-9 and TRBJ2-7, with 7 bases matching TRBD1. The germline CDR1 and CDR2 sequences are SEHNR and FQNEAQ (reference sequence). The CDR3 sequence is 12 residues long. The chain's CDR3 is CSSSQTGREQYF. Here the CDR3 DNA reads TGTTCCAGCAGCCAGACAGGGCGGGAGCAGTACTTC.

The J gene is TRBJ2-7, the V gene TRBV2, with 11 positions matching TRBD2. The germline V gene has CDR1 SNHLY and CDR2 FYNNEI. There are 15 residues in the CDR3. After removal of 6 bases from V and 3 bases from J, the junction contained 7 bases not matched to a gene. In DNA form, the CDR3 reads TGTGCCAGCAGGCCTACTAGCGGGAGTCTCTACGAGCAGTACTTC. Translated: CASRPTSGSLYEQYF. Filled out from reference TRBV2 and TRBJ2-7, the complete variable domain reads EPEVTQTPSHQVTQMGQEVILRCVPISNHLYFYWYRQILGQKVEFLVSFYNNEISEKSEIFDDQFSVERPDGSNFTLKIRSTKLEDSAMYFCASRPTSGSLYEQYFGPGTRLTVT.

The chain has TRBV27 and TRBJ2-1, with 10 bases aligning to TRBD2. Unmatched junction bases numbered 7, after V lost 0 bases and J lost 11 bases. The CDR3 runs 15 residues. The V gene's germline CDR1 is MNHEY and CDR2 SMNVEV (reference sequence). The CDR3 spells CASSLSGLAGEKQFF. The DNA of the CDR3 is TGTGCCAGCAGTTTATCGGGCCTAGCGGGAGAAAAGCAGTTCTTC.